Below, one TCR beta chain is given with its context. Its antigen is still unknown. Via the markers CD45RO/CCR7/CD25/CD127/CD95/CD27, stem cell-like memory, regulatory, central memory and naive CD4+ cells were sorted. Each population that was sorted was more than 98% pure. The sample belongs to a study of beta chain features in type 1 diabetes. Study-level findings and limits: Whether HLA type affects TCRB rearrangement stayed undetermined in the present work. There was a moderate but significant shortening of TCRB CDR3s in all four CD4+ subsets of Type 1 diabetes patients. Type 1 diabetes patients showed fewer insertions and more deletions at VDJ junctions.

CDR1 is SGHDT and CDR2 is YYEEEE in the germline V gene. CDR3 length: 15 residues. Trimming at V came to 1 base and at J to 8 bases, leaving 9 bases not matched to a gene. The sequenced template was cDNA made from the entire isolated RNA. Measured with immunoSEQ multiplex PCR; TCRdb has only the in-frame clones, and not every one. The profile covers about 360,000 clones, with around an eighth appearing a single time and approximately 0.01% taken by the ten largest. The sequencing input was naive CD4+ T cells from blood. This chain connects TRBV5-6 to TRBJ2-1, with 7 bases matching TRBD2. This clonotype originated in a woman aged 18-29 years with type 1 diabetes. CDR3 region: CASSLSGQGGHEQFF. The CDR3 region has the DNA TGTGCCAGCAGCTTGTCGGGGCAGGGAGGGCATGAGCAGTTCTTC. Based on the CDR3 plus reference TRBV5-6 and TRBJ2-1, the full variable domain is DAGVTQSPTHLIKTRGQQVTLRCSPKSGHDTVSWYQQALGQGPQFIFQYYEEEERQRGNFPDRFSGHQFPNYSSELNVNALLLGDSALYLCASSLSGQGGHEQFFGPGTRLTVL.